Shown below are 11 T cell receptor beta chains from a single sample sequenced in a study of blood T cells in healthy people across ages. The second PCR ran about 6 to 12 cycles with a sample-barcoded 5' primer and J-beta primers. TCRdb recomputed calls from the 5' RACE reads with MiXCR, one row per CDR3 protein. Of over a million distinct CDR3 sequences in the sample, around 59% were seen once. The sequenced material came from blood. Receptors were obtained from a man aged 18 to 29 in good health.

This clonotype came up a few times. The chain carries TRBV27 and TRBJ2-7, with TRBD1 matching 8 bases. Germline trimming cut 5 bases from V and 0 bases from J; bases unmatched to any gene: 12. This CDR3 region has 17 residues. Germline CDR1 and CDR2: MNHEY and SMNVEV (reference sequence). CDR3 sequence reads: CASSPPFRTGTSYEQYF. The CDR3, as DNA: TGTGCCAGCAGTCCACCATTTCGGACAGGGACCTCCTACGAGCAGTACTTC.

To note about this clonotype: Given a much more abundant clone one base away, this may be a read error. V is TRBV4-3 and J is TRBJ1-2; no clear D gene. CDR3 length: 14 residues. V was trimmed by 1 base and J by 4 bases, leaving 10 bases between them. Germline lookup yields CDR1 LGHNA and CDR2 YSLEER. CDR3 sequence (DNA): TGCGCCAGCAGCCAAGGGCAGGCTGCCTATGGCTACACCTTC. It specifies CASSQGQAAYGYTF.

This chain links TRBV7-9 with TRBJ2-1; maybe TRBD1 (5 bases). The CDR3 sequence is 14 residues long. The germline V gene encodes CDR1 SEHNR and CDR2 FQNEAQ (reference sequence). Deletions cut 7 bases from V and 6 bases from J, with 16 bases between. CDR3 in amino acids: CASNAPGWVNEQFF. The CDR3 DNA follows: TGTGCCAGCAATGCCCCAGGGTGGGTCAATGAGCAGTTCTTC.

The DNA for the CDR3 is TGTGCCAGCAGGACCTTTTCAGCGGATCTGGAGACCCAGTACTTC. It codes for CASRTFSADLETQYF. V gene TRBV27 combines with J gene TRBJ2-5; tentatively, D is TRBD2 (5 bases). The germline V gene has CDR1 MNHEY and CDR2 SMNVEV (reference sequence). The germline V and J ends were trimmed by 6 bases and 5 bases, with 19 bases remaining between them. This CDR3 is built from 15 residues.

The chain combines TRBV13 with TRBJ2-1; 8 nucleotides align to TRBD2. In germline, CDR1 is PRHDT, CDR2 FYEKMQ (reference sequence). The CDR3 length is 16 residues. V trimming: 2 bases; J trimming: 7 bases; junction bases outside the gene matches: 10. CDR3 DNA: TGTGCCAGCAGCTTACCCAGCGGGGGACGGGGGAATGAGCAGTTCTTC. Translated: CASSLPSGGRGNEQFF.

V is TRBV7-8 and J is TRBJ2-5; 8 bases agree with TRBD2. CDR1 and CDR2 from the germline V gene are SGHVS and FQNEAQ. The length of the CDR3 is 16 residues. J gave up 7 bases and V 0 bases, and 10 bases lay outside the gene matches. The CDR3 loop is CASSLASRLALGTQYF. As DNA, the CDR3 is TGTGCCAGCAGCTTAGCGTCGAGACTAGCGTTGGGGACCCAGTACTTC.

The chain uses TRBV12-3 or TRBV12-4 and TRBJ2-2; a possible D gene is TRBD2 (5 bases). With 5 bases removed from V and 1 base from J, the gap between germline ends came to 11 bases. This CDR3 is built from 15 residues. The CDR3 here is CASSQSGRNTGELFF. The DNA for the CDR3 is TGTGCCAGCAGTCAGAGCGGACGGAACACCGGGGAGCTGTTTTTT.

The CDR3 sequence is CASSPEGGVDEQYF. As DNA, the CDR3 is TGTGCCAGCAGCCCCGAGGGGGGAGTCGACGAGCAGTACTTC. This chain connects TRBV13 to TRBJ2-4, with D possibly being TRBD1 or TRBD2 (6 bases each). The end of the DNA is better explained by TRBJ2-7, so the J call may be wrong. The CDR3 spans 14 residues. Germline V lookup: CDR1 PRHDT, CDR2 FYEKMQ (reference sequence).

This clonotype occurred a few times. This chain uses TRBV4-3 with TRBJ2-7; D not resolved. The DNA end favors TRBJ2-5, so the J call may be wrong. The CDR3 extends over 14 amino acids. CDR1 and CDR2 from the germline V gene are LGHNA and YSLEER. For the CDR3, the DNA is TGCGCCAGCAGCCAAGAGACGTTAGGGGAGACCCAGTACTTC. Translating it yields CASSQETLGETQYF.

The CDR3 DNA sequence: TGCAGTGCTAGATACAGGAACAATGAGCAGTTCTTC. As protein: CSARYRNNEQFF. This chain joins TRBV20-1 and TRBJ2-1; D is perhaps TRBD1 (5 bases). Germline loops: CDR1 DFQATT, CDR2 SNEGSKA (reference sequence). The V gene lost 2 bases and the J gene lost 5 bases, with 7 bases spanning the gap. This CDR3 comprises 12 residues.

This clonotype came up once. The CDR3 DNA is TGCAGCGTGGCCGGGACAGGGGGCGGGGATGAGCAGTTCTTC. Translating it yields CSVAGTGGGDEQFF. The chain recombines TRBV29-1 with TRBJ2-1, with 12 bases aligning to TRBD1. The germline V gene encodes CDR1 SQVTM and CDR2 ANQGSEA. J was trimmed by 8 bases and V by 6 bases; bases with no gene match: 8. The CDR3 is made up of 14 amino acids.